This entry is about one T cell receptor (beta chain). Repertoires were generated with immunoSEQ multiplex PCR, while TCRdb's copy carries only in-frame clones and drops some. This table has 130,000 or so clones, around 88% appearing once. The Seattle patients, enrolled during active infection, were followed longitudinally. Germline V gene data show CDR1 as LNHDA and CDR2 as SQIVND (reference sequence). Trimming at V came to 6 bases and at J to 7 bases, leaving 3 bases not matched to a gene. The CDR3 loop spans 13 amino acids. The entry originates in a study of blood T cell repertoires in COVID-19. The source is a man aged 55 to 70 with COVID-19, enrolled during active disease. The gene calls are TRBV19 and TRBJ1-2, with TRBD1 identical over 12 bases. The sequenced sample consisted of peripheral blood. The CDR3 DNA reads TGTGCCAGTAGGCGGGACAGGGGGCTTGGCTACACCTTC. Its protein product is CASRRDRGLGYTF.